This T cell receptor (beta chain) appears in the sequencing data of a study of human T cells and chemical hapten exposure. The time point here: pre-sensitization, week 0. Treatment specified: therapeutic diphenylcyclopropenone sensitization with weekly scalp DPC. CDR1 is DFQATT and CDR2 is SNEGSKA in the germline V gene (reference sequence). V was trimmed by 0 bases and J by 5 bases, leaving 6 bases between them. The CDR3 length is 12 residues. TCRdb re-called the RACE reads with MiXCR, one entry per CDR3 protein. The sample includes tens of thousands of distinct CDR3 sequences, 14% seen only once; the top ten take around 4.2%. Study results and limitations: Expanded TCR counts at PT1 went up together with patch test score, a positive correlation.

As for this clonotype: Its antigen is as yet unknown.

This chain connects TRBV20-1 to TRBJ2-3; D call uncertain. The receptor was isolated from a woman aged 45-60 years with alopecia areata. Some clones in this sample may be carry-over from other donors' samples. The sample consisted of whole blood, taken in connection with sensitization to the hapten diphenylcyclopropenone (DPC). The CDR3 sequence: CSARETLDTQYF. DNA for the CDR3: TGCAGTGCTAGAGAGACACTAGATACGCAGTATTTT.